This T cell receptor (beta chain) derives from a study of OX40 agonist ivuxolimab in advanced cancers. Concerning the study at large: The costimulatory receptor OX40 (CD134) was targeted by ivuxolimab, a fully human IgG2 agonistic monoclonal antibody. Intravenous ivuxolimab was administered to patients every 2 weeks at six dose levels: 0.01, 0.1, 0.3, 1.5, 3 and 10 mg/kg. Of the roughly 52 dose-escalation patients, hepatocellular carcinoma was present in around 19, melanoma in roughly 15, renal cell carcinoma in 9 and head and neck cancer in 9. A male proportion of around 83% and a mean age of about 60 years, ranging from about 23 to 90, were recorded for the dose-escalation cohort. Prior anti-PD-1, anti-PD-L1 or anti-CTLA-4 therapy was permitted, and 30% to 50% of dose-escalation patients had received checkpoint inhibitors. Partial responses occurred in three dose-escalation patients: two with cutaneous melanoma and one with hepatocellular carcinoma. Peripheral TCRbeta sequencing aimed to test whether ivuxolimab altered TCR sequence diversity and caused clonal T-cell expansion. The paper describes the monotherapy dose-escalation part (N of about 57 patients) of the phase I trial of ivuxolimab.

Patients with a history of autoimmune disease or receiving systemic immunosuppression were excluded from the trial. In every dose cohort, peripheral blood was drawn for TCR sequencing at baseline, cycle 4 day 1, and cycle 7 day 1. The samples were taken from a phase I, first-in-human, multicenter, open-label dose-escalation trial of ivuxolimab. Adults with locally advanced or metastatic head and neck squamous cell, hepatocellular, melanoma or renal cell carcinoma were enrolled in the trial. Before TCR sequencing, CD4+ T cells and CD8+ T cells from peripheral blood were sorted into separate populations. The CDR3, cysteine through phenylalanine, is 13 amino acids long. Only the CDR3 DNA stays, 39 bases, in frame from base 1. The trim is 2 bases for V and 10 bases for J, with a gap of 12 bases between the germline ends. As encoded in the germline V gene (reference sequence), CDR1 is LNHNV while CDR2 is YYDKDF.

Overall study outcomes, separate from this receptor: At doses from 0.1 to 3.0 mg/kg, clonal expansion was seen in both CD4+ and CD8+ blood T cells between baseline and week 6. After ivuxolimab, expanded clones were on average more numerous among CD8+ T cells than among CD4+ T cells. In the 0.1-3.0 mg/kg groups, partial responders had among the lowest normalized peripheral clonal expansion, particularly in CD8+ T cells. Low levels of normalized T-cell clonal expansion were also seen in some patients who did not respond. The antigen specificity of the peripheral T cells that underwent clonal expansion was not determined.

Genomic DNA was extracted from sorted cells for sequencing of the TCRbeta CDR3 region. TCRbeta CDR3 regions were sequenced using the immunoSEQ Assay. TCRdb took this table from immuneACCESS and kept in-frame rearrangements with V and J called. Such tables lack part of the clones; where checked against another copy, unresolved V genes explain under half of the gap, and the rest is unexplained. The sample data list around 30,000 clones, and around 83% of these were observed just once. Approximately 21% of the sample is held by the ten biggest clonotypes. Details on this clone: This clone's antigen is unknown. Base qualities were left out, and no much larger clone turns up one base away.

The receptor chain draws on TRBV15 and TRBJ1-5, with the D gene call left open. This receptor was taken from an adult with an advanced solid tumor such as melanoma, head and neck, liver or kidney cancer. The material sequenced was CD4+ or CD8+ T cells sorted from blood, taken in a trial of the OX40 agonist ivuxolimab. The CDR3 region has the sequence CATSRLPTSPQHF. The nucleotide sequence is TGTGCCACCAGCAGACTCCCGACCAGCCCCCAGCATTTT.